The sequence of this T cell receptor (beta chain) was determined in a study of T cells in women clearing cervical HPV infection. As concerns this clone: The read comes to an end 3 residues before the CDR3 does, leaving the germline J gene to fill in the end.

V lost 5 bases to trimming and J lost 0 bases, with 5 bases between them. Germline V lookup: CDR1 MNHEY, CDR2 SVGEGT. CDR3 size: 13 residues. Clones were sequenced by immunoSEQ multiplex PCR, and TCRdb holds only the in-frame ones, with some missing. In all, the sample yields tens of thousands of clones. V gene TRBV6-2 or TRBV6-3 combines with J gene TRBJ1-3; D uncertain. Sequencing was done on a sample of blood buffy coat. The clonotype was recovered from a woman between 18 and 69 years old with a cervical HPV16 infection that either progressed to CIN3+ or cleared (not recorded which). The covered CDR3 bases are TGTGCCAGCAGTCTCCCCTCTGGAAACACC. Its protein product is CASSLPSGNT. The entire CDR3 reads CASSLPSGNTIYF.